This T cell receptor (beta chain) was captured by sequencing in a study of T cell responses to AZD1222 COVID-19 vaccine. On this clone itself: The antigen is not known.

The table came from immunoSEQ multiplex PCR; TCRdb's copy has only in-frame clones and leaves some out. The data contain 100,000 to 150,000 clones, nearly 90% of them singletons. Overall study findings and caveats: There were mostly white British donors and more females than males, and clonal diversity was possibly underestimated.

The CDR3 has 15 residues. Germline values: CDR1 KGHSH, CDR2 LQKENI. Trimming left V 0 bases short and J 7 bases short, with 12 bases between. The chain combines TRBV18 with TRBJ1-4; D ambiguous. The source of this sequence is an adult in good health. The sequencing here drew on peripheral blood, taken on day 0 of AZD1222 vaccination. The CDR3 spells CASSPPSGGGEKLFF. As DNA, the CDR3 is TGTGCCAGCTCACCACCTTCAGGAGGCGGTGAAAAACTGTTTTTT.